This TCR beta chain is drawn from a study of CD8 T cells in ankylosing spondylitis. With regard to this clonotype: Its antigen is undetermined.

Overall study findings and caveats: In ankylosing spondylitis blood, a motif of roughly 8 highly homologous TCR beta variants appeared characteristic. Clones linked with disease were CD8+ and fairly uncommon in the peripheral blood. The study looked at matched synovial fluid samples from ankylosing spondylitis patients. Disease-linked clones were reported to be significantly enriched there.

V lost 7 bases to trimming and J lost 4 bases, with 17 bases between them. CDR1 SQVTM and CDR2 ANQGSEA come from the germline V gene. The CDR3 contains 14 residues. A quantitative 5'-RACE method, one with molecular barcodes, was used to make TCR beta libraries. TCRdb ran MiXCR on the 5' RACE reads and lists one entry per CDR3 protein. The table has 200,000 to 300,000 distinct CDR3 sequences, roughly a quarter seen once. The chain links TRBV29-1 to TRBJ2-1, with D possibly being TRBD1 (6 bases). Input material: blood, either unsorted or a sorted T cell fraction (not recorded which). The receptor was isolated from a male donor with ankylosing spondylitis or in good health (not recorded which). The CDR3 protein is CSGLQGFNYNEQFF. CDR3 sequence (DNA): TGCAGCGGCCTTCAGGGGTTTAATTACAATGAGCAGTTCTTC.